The rows below give T cell receptor beta chains drawn from one sample of a study of response to subunit inactivated influenza vaccine. Using its own MiXCR run on the RT-PCR reads, TCRdb lists one record per CDR3 protein. The table has 550,000 to 800,000 distinct CDR3 sequences, approximately 15% seen once; the top ten hold less than 9%. The material was PBMCs from blood, obtained 14 to 15 days before vaccination. The receptor set was obtained from a man aged 45-65 years who received an inactivated influenza vaccine. The CDR3 runs from the conserved cysteine through the conserved F or W. Each record gives: V gene, J gene, CDR3 protein.

TRBV7-2	TRBJ2-1	CASSFNPSFDNEQFF
TRBV5-1	TRBJ2-2	CASSLDRGSNTGELFF
TRBV2	TRBJ2-7	CASSFTSGRNSYEQYF
TRBV12-3/TRBV12-4	TRBJ1-6	CASSFLWSNSPLHF
TRBV12-3/TRBV12-4	TRBJ2-7	CASSWSEARGTYEQYF
TRBV9	TRBJ2-1	CASSVAPKINEQFF
TRBV6-2/TRBV6-3	TRBJ2-6	CATLRDRVSGANVLTF
TRBV7-2	TRBJ2-1	CASSSVAGGGNEQFF
TRBV6-5	TRBJ1-3	CASSFSSRGLSGNTIYF
TRBV4-1	TRBJ2-3	CASSQVALSLGVAGETDTQYF
TRBV19	TRBJ2-3	CASSTGLGRDTQYF
TRBV20-1	TRBJ2-1	CSARETNEQFF
TRBV7-8	TRBJ2-7	CASSSLDRLGQYF
TRBV20-1	TRBJ2-5	CSASTPGAETQYF
TRBV28	TRBJ1-5	CASSRGGNQPQHF
TRBV4-1	TRBJ2-7	CASSQDRGRLALEQYF
TRBV19	TRBJ2-7	CASKGTPSSYEQYF
TRBV6-1	TRBJ1-6	CASSQDLSYNSPLHF
TRBV29-1	TRBJ1-5	CSVDEGHNQPQHF
TRBV12-3/TRBV12-4	TRBJ1-5	CASSRDRGTQPQHF
TRBV10-3	TRBJ2-7	CAISGNRGGLNEQYF
TRBV20-1	TRBJ1-1	CSAITGGGTEAFF
TRBV11-2	TRBJ2-1	CASSLGRRGNEQFF
TRBV20-1	TRBJ2-1	CSARVFASGRNGGQFF
TRBV11-2	TRBJ2-3	CASSPGTLTETDTQYF
TRBV20-1	TRBJ2-3	CSAREEGGLPTDTQYF
TRBV10-3	TRBJ1-1	CATRTEVNTEAFF
TRBV12-3/TRBV12-4	TRBJ2-5	CASSKLAGAQETHYF
TRBV11-2	TRBJ2-7	CASSLGGTYYEQYF
TRBV29-1	TRBJ1-1	CSVEAVGAEAFF
TRBV4-1	TRBJ2-2	CASSQGGLGTGELFF
TRBV4-2	TRBJ2-2	CASSQPLGARVAGGSNTGELFF
TRBV7-2	TRBJ2-7	CASSVRQITYEQYF
TRBV5-8	TRBJ2-5	CASSLTRDRGTETQYF
TRBV4-3	TRBJ2-1	CASSQQDGRVYNEQFF
TRBV7-9	TRBJ2-6	CASSLRDYGANVLTF
TRBV28	TRBJ2-1	CASSLWDSYNEQFF
TRBV27	TRBJ2-2	CASSHRQGLKFANTGELFF
TRBV28	TRBJ2-7	CASSLIRSGEQYF
TRBV4-2	TRBJ1-6	CASSQEGRELDSPLHF
TRBV12-3/TRBV12-4	TRBJ1-1	CASSPSGRPNTEAFF
TRBV27	TRBJ2-7	CASLPDPRLGVHEQYF
TRBV20-1	TRBJ2-3	CSARSRKTSTDTQYF
TRBV11-1	TRBJ2-1	CASSPRGNYNEQFF
TRBV6-2/TRBV6-3	TRBJ2-7	CASLLTRTGFYEQYF
TRBV7-8	TRBJ1-2	CASSLDWGLYGYTF
TRBV12-3/TRBV12-4	TRBJ2-3	CASRTEGGSFTDTQYF
TRBV15	TRBJ2-3	CATSRGTLGNTDTQYF
TRBV12-3/TRBV12-4	TRBJ2-5	CASSGGDLGTQYF
TRBV5-1	TRBJ2-7	CASSSLGTGGNEQYF
TRBV3-1	TRBJ2-1	CASSQGVGDLAGQFF
TRBV4-3	TRBJ2-3	CASSQSAGGYTDTQYF
TRBV10-3	TRBJ1-5	CAIGPDNQPQHF
TRBV28	TRBJ2-6	CATAERVGRFGANVLTF
TRBV24-1	TRBJ1-2	CATSDSTGGIYGYTF